These T cell receptor beta chains were read from a single sample in a study of yellow fever vaccine responses in identical twins. A single record per CDR3 protein comes from TCRdb applying MiXCR to the RT-PCR reads. There are approximately 16,000 distinct CDR3 sequences in the sample; around 83% occur only once, and about 1.8% lies in the top ten. Sequenced material: T cells from blood (PBMCs), unsorted or a sorted subset (not recorded which), taken before or after yellow fever vaccination (not recorded which). These receptors were obtained from a woman younger than 30 who received the yellow fever vaccine. Both conserved end residues are part of each CDR3. The D gene is left open where the match is weak. For some rows the clone size is stated as once, few or many, or as a class when expanded; others skip it.

clone size	V gene	J gene	D gene	CDR3 protein	CDR3 DNA
once	TRBV12-3/TRBV12-4	TRBJ1-3	NA	CASSFGWSGNTIYF	TGTGCCAGCAGTTTTGGGTGGTCTGGAAACACCATATATTTT
NA	TRBV18	TRBJ2-7	TRBD1	CASSPLASGTGSNEQYF	TGTGCCAGCTCACCACTAGCTTCCGGGACAGGGTCAAACGAGCAGTACTTC
NA	TRBV6-1	TRBJ1-6	TRBD1	CASSRTGEESPLHF	TGTGCCAGCAGTCGGACAGGGGAGGAATCACCCCTCCACTTT
NA	TRBV11-3	TRBJ2-1	NA	CASSPPALTANEQFF	TGTGCCAGCAGCCCCCCGGCGCTAACGGCAAATGAGCAGTTCTTC
few	TRBV10-3	TRBJ1-1	TRBD1	CAISESTGVNTEAFF	TGTGCCATCAGTGAGTCGACAGGGGTGAACACTGAAGCTTTCTTT
once	TRBV14	TRBJ2-1	NA	CASSQVFGPSQLFF	TGTGCCAGCAGCCAAGTTTTTGGACCTAGTCAACTGTTCTTC
NA	TRBV11-1	TRBJ2-1	NA	CASSLMPDEQFF	TGTGCCAGCAGCCTTATGCCGGATGAGCAGTTCTTC
NA	TRBV10-3	TRBJ2-3	NA	CAISESGKQSDTQYF	TGTGCCATCAGTGAGTCTGGAAAGCAGTCAGATACGCAGTATTTT
NA	TRBV20-1	TRBJ2-5	TRBD2	CSARDFTSGSGETQYF	TGCAGTGCTAGAGATTTCACTAGCGGGAGCGGGGAGACCCAGTACTTC
once	TRBV2	TRBJ1-2	TRBD1	CASSDGDSYGYTF	TGTGCCAGCAGTGACGGGGACAGCTATGGCTACACCTTC
NA	TRBV12-3/TRBV12-4	TRBJ2-5	TRBD2	CASSWTSGLQETQYF	TGTGCCAGCAGTTGGACTAGCGGCCTTCAAGAGACCCAGTACTTC
NA	TRBV11-1	TRBJ2-1	NA	CASFVREGENYNEQFF	TGTGCCAGCTTCGTCCGCGAGGGTGAAAATTACAATGAGCAGTTCTTC
once	TRBV10-3	TRBJ2-3	NA	CAISESRPSADTQYF	TGTGCCATCAGTGAGTCCCGCCCCTCCGCAGATACGCAGTATTTT
few	TRBV12-3/TRBV12-4	TRBJ2-3	NA	CASSLKQGMQYF	TGTGCCAGCAGTTTAAAACAGGGTATGCAGTATTTT
NA	TRBV20-1	TRBJ1-5	NA	CSARAGASNQPQHF	TGCAGTGCTAGAGCAGGGGCCAGCAATCAGCCCCAGCATTTT
NA	TRBV29-1	TRBJ2-7	TRBD1	CSVVGTDYSYEQYF	TGCAGCGTTGTAGGGACAGATTACTCCTACGAGCAGTACTTC
NA	TRBV5-1	TRBJ1-6	NA	CASSLEPTYNSPLHF	TGCGCCAGCAGCTTGGAACCTACCTATAATTCACCCCTCCACTTT
few	TRBV10-3	TRBJ2-7	NA	CAISEPLYEQYF	TGTGCCATCAGTGAGCCACTCTACGAGCAGTACTTC
NA	TRBV11-1	TRBJ2-7	TRBD2	CASSGTSSEQYF	TGTGCCAGCAGCGGGACTAGCAGCGAGCAGTACTTC
NA	TRBV7-8	TRBJ2-1	NA	CASIAAYNEQFF	TGTGCCTCGATAGCGGCCTACAATGAGCAGTTCTTC
NA	TRBV2	TRBJ2-1	NA	CASRPLGVEQFF	TGTGCCAGCAGACCTTTGGGGGTTGAGCAGTTCTTC
few	TRBV27	TRBJ2-7	TRBD2	CASSLGTSGSYEQYF	TGTGCCAGCAGTTTAGGGACTAGCGGTTCCTACGAGCAGTACTTC
NA	TRBV20-1	TRBJ2-7	NA	CSARDVENYEQYF	TGCAGTGCTAGAGATGTGGAAAACTACGAGCAGTACTTC
NA	TRBV20-1	TRBJ2-7	NA	CSVSLPRSFVGEQYF	TGCAGTGTTAGTCTGCCTAGGTCCTTCGTCGGCGAGCAGTACTTC
NA	TRBV10-2	TRBJ2-5	NA	CASSDYLADQETQYF	TGCGCCAGCAGTGACTATTTGGCGGATCAAGAGACCCAGTACTTC
NA	TRBV20-1	TRBJ2-3	TRBD2	CSAYQRGGSTDTQYF	TGCAGTGCCTATCAGCGGGGGGGCAGCACAGATACGCAGTATTTT
NA	TRBV7-9	TRBJ2-7	NA	CASSSSQGKKAYEQYF	TGTGCCAGCAGCTCCTCTCAGGGTAAGAAGGCCTACGAGCAGTACTTC
few	TRBV18	TRBJ2-7	TRBD1	CASSLSGTGTYEQYF	TGTGCCAGCTCACTCTCAGGGACAGGGACCTACGAGCAGTACTTC